The 10 T cell receptor beta chains reported below all come from one sample, sequenced in a study of beta chain features in type 1 diabetes. The study, taken as a whole, reports: Type 1 diabetes patients had TCRB CDR3s that were shorter (moderately but significantly so) in all four CD4+ subsets.

Their antigens are not known. Every bit of the isolated RNA underwent reverse transcription, so sequencing read expressed TCRB transcripts. The data were produced by immunoSEQ multiplex PCR, yet TCRdb's version contains in-frame clones alone and is incomplete. The sample carries about 15,000 clones, 55% to 75% recorded once. Sequences were obtained from Tregs from blood. The receptor source for this set is a man under 40 with type 1 diabetes.

V gene TRBV5-1 combines with J gene TRBJ2-2; D possibly corresponds to TRBD2 (5 bases). The CDR3 totals 15 residues. Per germline, CDR1 SGHRS and CDR2 YFSETQ. V was pared by 7 bases and J by 5 bases, with 18 bases between. The chain's CDR3 is CASLREGPFTGELFF. The CDR3 nucleotides read TGCGCCAGCCTTCGGGAAGGGCCCTTTACCGGGGAGCTGTTTTTT.

This chain joins TRBV5-1 and TRBJ2-4; D may be TRBD2 (6 bases). The germline CDR1 and CDR2 sequences are SGHRS and YFSETQ. The CDR3 contains 13 residues. The V end was cut by 5 bases, the J end by 10 bases, with 16 bases between. This CDR3 reads CASRSGTLPIQYF. In DNA, the CDR3 is TGCGCCAGCAGGTCCGGGACTCTCCCTATTCAGTACTTC.

The V gene is TRBV19, the J gene TRBJ2-4, with 7 bases that match TRBD1. V was clipped by 7 bases and J by 7 bases; unmatched bases: 4. Germline V lookup: CDR1 LNHDA, CDR2 SQIVND (reference sequence). CDR3 size: 12 residues. CDR3 sequence: CASNLRGNIQYF. The CDR3 DNA is TGTGCCAGTAACCTCAGGGGGAACATTCAGTACTTC.

This chain connects TRBV7-2 to TRBJ2-1, with unresolved D. Germline CDR1 and CDR2: SGHTA and FQGNSA. V was shortened by 2 bases and J by 4 bases, with 6 bases between the two germline ends. This CDR3 comprises 13 residues. The CDR3: CASSLSQYNEQFF. CDR3 DNA: TGTGCCAGCAGCTTATCCCAATACAATGAGCAGTTCTTC. Variable domain in full (rest from reference TRBV7-2 and TRBJ2-1): GAGVSQSPSNKVTEKGKDVELRCDPISGHTALYWYRQSLGQGLEFLIYFQGNSAPDKSGLPSDRFSAERTGGSVSTLTIQRTQQEDSAVYLCASSLSQYNEQFFGPGTRLTVL.

This clone was detected only a few times. The V call is TRBV6-6, the J call TRBJ2-5; 12 nucleotides align to TRBD2. The CDR3 length is 15 residues. Germline V CDR1 and CDR2: MNHNY, SVGAGI (reference sequence). The junction had 3 bases not matched to a gene; V was cut back by 6 bases and J by 1 base. CDR3 coding DNA: TGTGCCAGCAGCGGGACTAGCGGGCTCCAAGAGACCCAGTACTTC. It specifies CASSGTSGLQETQYF.

The chain is built from TRBV7-2 and TRBJ1-1; 7 positions agree with TRBD1. Trimming removed 0 bases from V and 11 bases from J; junction bases left unmatched: 3. The germline V gene encodes CDR1 SGHTA and CDR2 FQGNSA. The CDR3 consists of 12 residues. The CDR3 region is CASSLATGVAFF. The CDR3 coding sequence is TGTGCCAGCAGCTTAGCAACAGGGGTTGCTTTCTTT.

The chain has TRBV2 and TRBJ2-7, with 8 bases that match TRBD1. Germline V gene lookup returns CDR1 SNHLY and CDR2 FYNNEI. Trimming cost V 4 bases and J 11 bases; bases outside gene matches: 10. CDR3 length: 13 amino acids. CDR3 DNA sequence: TGTGCCAGCAGTGTGACCCGACAGGGGAGAGAGTACTTC. Translating gives CASSVTRQGREYF.

The chain has TRBV19 and TRBJ2-1; 7 nucleotides align to TRBD2. This CDR3 contains 13 residues. The V segment lost 5 bases and the J segment 4 bases; nucleotides outside the gene matches: 2. The germline CDR1 and CDR2 sequences are LNHDA and SQIVND (reference sequence). The CDR3 region has the DNA TGTGCCAGTAGTGGGACTACATACAATGAGCAGTTCTTC. This encodes CASSGTTYNEQFF.

This clone was seen a single time. The chain is built from TRBV18 and TRBJ2-5; D remains unclear. From germline, CDR1 is KGHSH and CDR2 LQKENI. V lost 3 bases and J 2 bases, leaving 7 bases between the germline ends. This CDR3 is built from 13 residues. As DNA, the CDR3 is TGTGCCAGCTCACCTGGTCAGCAAGAGACCCAGTACTTC. The encoded protein is CASSPGQQETQYF. Full variable domain (outside the CDR3, taken from reference TRBV18 and TRBJ2-5): NAGVMQNPRHLVRRRGQEARLRCSPMKGHSHVYWYRQLPEEGLKFMVYLQKENIIDESGMPKERFSAEFPKEGPSILRIQQVVRGDSAAYFCASSPGQQETQYFGPGTRLLVL.

The V and J genes are TRBV18 and TRBJ2-7; 9 bases line up with TRBD1. From germline, CDR1 is KGHSH and CDR2 LQKENI. The V segment lost 3 bases and the J segment 4 bases; nucleotides outside the gene matches: 7. The CDR3 length is 15 residues. As DNA, the CDR3 is TGTGCCAGCTCACCTTCACAGGGGGCTGGGTACGAGCAGTACTTC. This codes for CASSPSQGAGYEQYF.